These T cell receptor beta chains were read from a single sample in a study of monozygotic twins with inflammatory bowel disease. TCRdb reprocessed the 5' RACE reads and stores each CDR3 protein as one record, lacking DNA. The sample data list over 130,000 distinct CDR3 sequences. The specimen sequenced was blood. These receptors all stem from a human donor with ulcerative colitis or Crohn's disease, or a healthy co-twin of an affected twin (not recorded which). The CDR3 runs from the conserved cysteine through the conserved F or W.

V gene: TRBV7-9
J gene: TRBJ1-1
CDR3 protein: CASSPGQGRAEAFF

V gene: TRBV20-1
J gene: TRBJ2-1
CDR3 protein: CSARGLAGDLYNEQFF

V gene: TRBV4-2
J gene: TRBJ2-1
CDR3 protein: CASSQDPNYNEQFF

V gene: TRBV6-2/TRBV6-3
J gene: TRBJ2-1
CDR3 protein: CASRHQSGSLSYNEQFF

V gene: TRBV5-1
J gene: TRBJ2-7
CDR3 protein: CASSLRDPLAGLYEQYF

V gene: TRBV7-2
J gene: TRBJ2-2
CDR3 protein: CASSLGPGGKVGELFF

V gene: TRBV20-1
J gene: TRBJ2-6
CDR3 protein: CSASYNSGANVLTF

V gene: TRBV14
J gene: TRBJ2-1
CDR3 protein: CASSPRLAGANEQFF

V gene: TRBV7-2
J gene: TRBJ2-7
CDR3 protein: CASSAYGTSSYEQYF

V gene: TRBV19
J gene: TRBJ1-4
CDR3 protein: CASSPRGQGAISLEKLFF

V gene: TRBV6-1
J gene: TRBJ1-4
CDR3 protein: CASTSLGATNEKLFF

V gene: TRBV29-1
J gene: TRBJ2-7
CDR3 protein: CSVITGQSFYEQYF

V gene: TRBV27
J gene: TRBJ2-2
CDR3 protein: CASSARGRNTGELFF

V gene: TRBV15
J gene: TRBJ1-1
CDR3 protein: CATSRTQGHGTEAFF

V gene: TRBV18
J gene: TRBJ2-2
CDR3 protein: CASSQPGRITGELFF

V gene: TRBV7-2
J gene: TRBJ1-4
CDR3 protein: CASSFGGGDEKLFF

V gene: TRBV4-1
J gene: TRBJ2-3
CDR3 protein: CASSQGRDREDTQYF

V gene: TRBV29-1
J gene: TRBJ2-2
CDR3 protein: CSPRRPQNTGELFF

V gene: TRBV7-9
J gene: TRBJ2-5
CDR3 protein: CASSLAGLETQYF

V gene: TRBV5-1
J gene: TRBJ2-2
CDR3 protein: CASSLVDGELFF

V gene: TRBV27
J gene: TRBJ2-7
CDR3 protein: CASRQRTSGGLIYEQYF

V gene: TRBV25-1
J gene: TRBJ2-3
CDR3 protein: CASSEFPGTDTQYF

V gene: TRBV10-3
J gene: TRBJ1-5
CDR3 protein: CAISDGNQPQHF

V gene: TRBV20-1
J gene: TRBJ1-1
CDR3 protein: CSARGGIEAFF

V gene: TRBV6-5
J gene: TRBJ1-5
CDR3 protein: CASSYRQDSNQPQHF

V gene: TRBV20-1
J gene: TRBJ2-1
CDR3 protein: CSARVSGGFDGNEQFF

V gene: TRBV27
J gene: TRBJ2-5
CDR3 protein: CASSLRGAVSGAETQYF

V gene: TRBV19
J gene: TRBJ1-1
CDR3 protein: CASSISGNFVNTEAFF

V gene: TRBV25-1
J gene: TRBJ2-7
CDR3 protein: CATRKGSSYEQYF

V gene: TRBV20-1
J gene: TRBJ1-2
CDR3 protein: CSARADRIYGYTF

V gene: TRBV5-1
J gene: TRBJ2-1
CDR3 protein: CASSLFGENEQFF

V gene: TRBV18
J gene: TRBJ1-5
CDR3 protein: CASSPAGNQPQHF

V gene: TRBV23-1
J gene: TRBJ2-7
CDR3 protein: CASSQSAGHRSYEQYF

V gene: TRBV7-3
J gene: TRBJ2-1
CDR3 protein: CASSDRGGVYNEQFF

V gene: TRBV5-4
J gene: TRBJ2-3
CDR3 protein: CASSLGGGQGTDTQYF

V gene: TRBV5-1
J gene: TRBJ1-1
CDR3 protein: CASSSLGGGNTEAFF

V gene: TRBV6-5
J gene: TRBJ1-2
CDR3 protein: CASSYGVAEIINYGYTF

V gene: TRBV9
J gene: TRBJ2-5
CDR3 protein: CASSVEGLAGGGKETQYF

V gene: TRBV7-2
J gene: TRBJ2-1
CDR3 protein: CASSLIGLYNEQFF

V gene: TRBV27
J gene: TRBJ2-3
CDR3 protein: CASSLWRGADTQYF

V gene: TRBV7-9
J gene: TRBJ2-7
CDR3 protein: CASSSPRGGAYEQYF

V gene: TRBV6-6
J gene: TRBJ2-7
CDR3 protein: CGSGVTTVYEQYF

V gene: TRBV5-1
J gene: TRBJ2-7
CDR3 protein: CASSSPQAIGEQYF

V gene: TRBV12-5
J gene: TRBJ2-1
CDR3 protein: CASGLGQAPNNEQFF